The present TCR beta chain was sequenced within a study of OX40 agonist ivuxolimab in advanced cancers. The wider study: Patients were dosed with the agonistic anti-OX40 (CD134) antibody ivuxolimab.

The V gene's germline CDR1 is SGHTA and CDR2 FQGNSA. The CDR3 runs to 16 residues. The germline V and J ends were trimmed by 5 bases and 7 bases, with 23 bases remaining between them. Points on this clone: What it recognizes is unknown.

Libraries were prepared by immunoSEQ multiplex PCR; TCRdb keeps only in-frame clonotypes and omits some of them. The sample holds fewer than 130,000 clones, approximately 90% seen once. Findings and caveats of the study: CD8+ T cells were the subset that, on average, had more expanded clones than CD4+. Clonal expansion from baseline to week 6 occurred in both CD4+ and CD8+ T cells. No antigen was identified for the clonally expanded peripheral T cells.

The sample here was CD4+ or CD8+ T cells sorted from blood, taken in a trial of the OX40 agonist ivuxolimab. The sequence was collected from an adult with an advanced solid tumor such as melanoma, head and neck, liver or kidney cancer. This chain uses TRBV7-2 with TRBJ1-1; D not resolved. CDR3 region: CASSPRKDQIDFEAFF. For the CDR3, the DNA is TGTGCCAGCAGCCCTAGAAAGGACCAAATTGACTTTGAAGCTTTCTTT.